The rows below give T cell receptor beta chains drawn from one sample of a study of CD8+ T cells in alopecia areata. TCRdb's copy holds only in-frame clones and misses some; the assay was immunoSEQ multiplex PCR. The sample has 200,000 to 250,000 clones, less than 65% seen once. The source was CD4+ T cells sorted from blood, collected at week 4, from a patient treated with tofacitinib. These receptors originate from a human donor with alopecia areata. CDR3s include the opening cysteine and the closing phenylalanine or tryptophan. A D gene is named only where the DNA matches it firmly. For some rows the clone size is stated as once, few or many, or as a class when expanded; others skip it.

>.|TRBJ2-5|TRBV10-3|.
TGTGCCATCAGTGTAACAGACCACCAAGAGACCCAGTACTTC
CAISVTDHQETQYF
>few|TRBJ2-2|TRBV7-3|.
TGTGCCAGCAGCCCCGGGGGGCCGAGCACCGGGGAGCTGTTTTTT
CASSPGGPSTGELFF
>.|TRBJ1-2|TRBV29-1|.
TGCAGCGTTGAAGGTGGGGAATTGAATGGCTACACCTTC
CSVEGGELNGYTF
>few|TRBJ2-3|TRBV5-4|.
TGTGCCAGCAGCTTCGGCCTATCCACAGATACGCAGTATTTT
CASSFGLSTDTQYF
>.|TRBJ1-1|TRBV4-1|.
TGCGCCAGCAGCCAACCCATCGCAGGACACCGGAACACTGAAGCTTTCTTT
CASSQPIAGHRNTEAFF
>.|TRBJ2-3|TRBV4-1|TRBD2
TGCGCCAGCAGCCCTAGGTTACTAGCGGGCTACACAGATACGCAGTATTTT
CASSPRLLAGYTDTQYF
>.|TRBJ2-7|TRBV27|TRBD2
TGTGCCAGCAGTGGAGTAGCGGGGGGTGATACCTACGAGCAGTACTTC
CASSGVAGGDTYEQYF
>.|TRBJ1-1|TRBV5-1|.
TGCGCCAGCGGGAGACAGTCTAACACTGAAGCTTTCTTT
CASGRQSNTEAFF
>.|TRBJ2-3|TRBV4-2|.
TGTGCCAGCAGCCAGCAAGCGGAATCATCAGATACGCAGTATTTT
CASSQQAESSDTQYF
>.|TRBJ1-1|TRBV5-1|.
TGCGCCAGCAGCTTGGATCCGAACACTGAAGCTTTCTTT
CASSLDPNTEAFF
>.|TRBJ2-5|TRBV12-5|.
TGTGCTAGTGGTTTGGTAGGTGGGACCCAGTACTTC
CASGLVGGTQYF
>.|TRBJ1-6|TRBV9|.
TGTGCCAGCAGCGTCCTCGGGGAGGGTAATTCACCCCTCCACTTT
CASSVLGEGNSPLHF
>.|TRBJ2-5|TRBV7-9|TRBD1
TGTGCCAGCAGCTTAGCGGGACAGAGAGAGACCCAGTACTTC
CASSLAGQRETQYF
>.|TRBJ2-5|TRBV2|TRBD2
TGTGCCAGCAGAATCGAGACTAGCGGGGGGGAGACCCAGTACTTC
CASRIETSGGETQYF
>.|TRBJ1-2|TRBV5-4|TRBD1
TGTGCCAGCAGCTTTCCGGGACAGAATTATGGCTACACCTTC
CASSFPGQNYGYTF
>.|TRBJ2-7|TRBV4-1|TRBD1
TGCGCCAGCAGCTTCCCGGGACAGGGGGTCTACGAGCAGTACTTC
CASSFPGQGVYEQYF
>.|TRBJ1-5|TRBV30|.
TGTGCCTGGACCTCAGGGGATCAGCCCCAGCATTTT
CAWTSGDQPQHF
>many|TRBJ1-4|TRBV7-8|.
TGTGCCAGCAGCTTAGCGAGCCCAGGGCGGAAAGGGGAAAAACTGTTTTTT
CASSLASPGRKGEKLFF
>.|TRBJ1-5|TRBV6-1|.
TGTGCCAGCAAGGACGGTAGCAATCAGCCCCAGCATTTT
CASKDGSNQPQHF
>once|TRBJ1-4|TRBV11-2|.
TGTGCCAGCAGCTTAGATGGCCAGGGAGGTGAAAAACTGTTTTTT
CASSLDGQGGEKLFF
>.|TRBJ1-6|TRBV7-9|TRBD1
TGTGCCAGCAGCACGGGACAGGGCGGTTCACCCCTCCACTTT
CASSTGQGGSPLHF
>.|TRBJ2-5|TRBV7-2|.
TGTGCCAGCAGCCTGGAGAGAGGGCGCCAGAAAGAGACCCAGTACTTC
CASSLERGRQKETQYF
>few|TRBJ1-6|TRBV11-2|.
TGTGCCAGCAGCAAGAGAGGACAGCAGACTAAAAATTCACCCCTCCACTTT
CASSKRGQQTKNSPLHF
>.|TRBJ1-1|TRBV27|.
TGTGCCAGCAGTTGGGGTGCAGGGGTCAACACTGAAGCTTTCTTT
CASSWGAGVNTEAFF
>.|TRBJ1-1|TRBV7-2|.
TGTGCCAGCAGTCAAACGGGGGGTGAAGCTTTCTTT
CASSQTGGEAFF
>few|TRBJ1-4|TRBV5-6|TRBD1
TGTGCCAGCAGCCGGACAGGGGTCTTCGAAAAACTGTTTTTT
CASSRTGVFEKLFF
>.|TRBJ1-1|TRBV2|.
TGTGCCAGCAGGCTGAAGTCCATGAACACTGAAGCTTTCTTT
CASRLKSMNTEAFF
>few|TRBJ1-2|TRBV11-3|TRBD1
TGTGCCAGCAGCCGCGGACAGGGGAATGGCTACACCTTC
CASSRGQGNGYTF
>.|TRBJ2-1|TRBV28|.
TGTGCCAGCAGTCCACGCAATGAGCAGTTCTTC
CASSPRNEQFF
>few|TRBJ2-1|TRBV5-1|.
TGCGCCAGCAGTCCCCTAGGAGACTCCTACAATGAGCAGTTCTTC
CASSPLGDSYNEQFF
>few|TRBJ1-2|TRBV2|.
TGTGCCAGCAGTGAACAAGAGGTTGGCTATGGCTACACCTTC
CASSEQEVGYGYTF
>.|TRBJ1-6|TRBV7-2|.
TGTGCCAGCAGCTTAGTGGGTACGGGCATGAATTCACCCCTCCACTTT
CASSLVGTGMNSPLHF
>.|TRBJ2-5|TRBV5-1|.
TGCGCCAGCAGCTTGGATCTAGGGGGAGGGGAGACCCAGTACTTC
CASSLDLGGGETQYF
>.|TRBJ2-7|TRBV20-1|TRBD1
TGCAGTGCTGCACAGGGGGACGAGCAGTACTTC
CSAAQGDEQYF
>.|TRBJ1-6|TRBV11-2|.
TGTGCCAGCAGCCTCACACCAGGGGAGGATTCACCCCTCCACTTT
CASSLTPGEDSPLHF
>.|TRBJ1-1|TRBV29-1|.
TGCAGCGTTGGACTAGTCACTGAAGCTTTCTTT
CSVGLVTEAFF
>.|TRBJ1-1|TRBV7-9|.
TGTGCCAGCAGGCAACAGGAGAACACTGAAGCTTTCTTT
CASRQQENTEAFF
>once|TRBJ1-6|TRBV7-9|TRBD1
TGTGCCAGCAGCTTTGGACAGGGGCAGGCTTCACCCCTCCACTTT
CASSFGQGQASPLHF
>few|TRBJ2-5|TRBV7-2|.
TGTGCCAGCAGCTTAGCCCAGATCCGAAAAGAGACCCAGTACTTC
CASSLAQIRKETQYF
>.|TRBJ2-3|TRBV11-2|.
TGTGCCAGCAGCTTAGAAGTGGCGGATACGCAGTATTTT
CASSLEVADTQYF
>.|TRBJ2-6|TRBV4-3|.
TGCGCCAGCAGCCAAGAGAGGTCTGGGGCCAACGTCCTGACTTTC
CASSQERSGANVLTF
>.|TRBJ2-5|TRBV7-3|.
TGTGCCAGCAGCCCACTCCCCAACCCAGGGACCCAGTACTTC
CASSPLPNPGTQYF
>.|TRBJ1-1|TRBV29-1|.
TGCAGCACCCGGGGGCAGCTGAACACTGAAGCTTTCTTT
CSTRGQLNTEAFF
>few|TRBJ1-5|TRBV19|.
TGTGCCAGTAGGCGTGGGACCTCGGGTCAGCCCCAGCATTTT
CASRRGTSGQPQHF
>.|TRBJ1-1|TRBV29-1|TRBD1
TGCAGCGTCCACAGGGGGCTTGACACTGAAGCTTTCTTT
CSVHRGLDTEAFF
>.|TRBJ2-7|TRBV10-2|TRBD2
TGCGCCAGCAGCGCTGGACTAGCGGCATACGAGCAGTACTTC
CASSAGLAAYEQYF
>.|TRBJ2-7|TRBV6-5|TRBD1
TGTGCCAGCAGATCCACCGGGACAGGAAGCGAGCAGTACTTC
CASRSTGTGSEQYF
>.|TRBJ2-5|TRBV2|.
TGTGCCAGCAGTGAAGTGGGTGAAGAGACCCAGTACTTC
CASSEVGEETQYF
>.|TRBJ2-5|TRBV20-1|.
TGCAGTGCTACCACGCAGGAGACCCAGTACTTC
CSATTQETQYF
>.|TRBJ1-1|TRBV14|TRBD1
TGTGCCAGCAGCCGCCAACCGGGACAGCAGACTGAAGCTTTCTTT
CASSRQPGQQTEAFF
>.|TRBJ2-3|TRBV25-1|.
TGTGCCAGCAGCATGGGGGGGGCCACAGATACGCAGTATTTT
CASSMGGATDTQYF
>once|TRBJ1-6|TRBV30|.
TGTGCCTGGAGTGCGGGGGGTTCACCCCTCCACTTT
CAWSAGGSPLHF
>.|TRBJ1-1|TRBV6-5|TRBD1
TGTGCCAGCAACAAAGGGGGCGCGGGAGCTTTCTTT
CASNKGGAGAFF
>.|TRBJ2-7|TRBV4-1|.
TGCGCCAGCAGCCAACTTTGGGGGACAAATACCTACGAGCAGTACTTC
CASSQLWGTNTYEQYF